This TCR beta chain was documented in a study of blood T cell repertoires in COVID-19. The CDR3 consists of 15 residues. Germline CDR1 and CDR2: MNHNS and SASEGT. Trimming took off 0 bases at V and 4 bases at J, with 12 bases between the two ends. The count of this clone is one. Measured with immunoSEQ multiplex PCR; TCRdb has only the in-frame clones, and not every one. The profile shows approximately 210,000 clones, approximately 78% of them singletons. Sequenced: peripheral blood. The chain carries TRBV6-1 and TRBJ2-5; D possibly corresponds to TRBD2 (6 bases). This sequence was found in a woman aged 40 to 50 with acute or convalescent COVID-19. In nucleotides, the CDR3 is TGTGCCAGCAGTGAAGCGTGGGGGGATAGAGAGACCCAGTACTTC. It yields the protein CASSEAWGDRETQYF.